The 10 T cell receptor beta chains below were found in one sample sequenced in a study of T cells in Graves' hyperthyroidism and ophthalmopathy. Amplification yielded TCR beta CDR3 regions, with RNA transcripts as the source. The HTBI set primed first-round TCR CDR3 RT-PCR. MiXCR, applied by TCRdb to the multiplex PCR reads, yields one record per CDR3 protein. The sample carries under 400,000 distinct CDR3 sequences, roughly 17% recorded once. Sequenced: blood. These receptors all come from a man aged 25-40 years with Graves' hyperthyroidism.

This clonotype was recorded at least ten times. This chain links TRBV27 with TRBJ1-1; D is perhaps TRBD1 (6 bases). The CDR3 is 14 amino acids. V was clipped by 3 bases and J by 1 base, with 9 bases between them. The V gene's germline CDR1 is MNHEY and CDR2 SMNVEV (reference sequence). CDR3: CASSFRGKNTEAFF. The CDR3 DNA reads TGTGCCAGCAGTTTCAGGGGAAAGAACACTGAAGCTTTCTTT.

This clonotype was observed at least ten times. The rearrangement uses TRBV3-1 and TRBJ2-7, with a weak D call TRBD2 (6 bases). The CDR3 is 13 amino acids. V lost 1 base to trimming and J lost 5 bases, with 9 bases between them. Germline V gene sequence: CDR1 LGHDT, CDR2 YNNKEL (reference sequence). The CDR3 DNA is TGTGCCAGCAGCCAAGTGGCTAGCGACGAGCAGTACTTC. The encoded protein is CASSQVASDEQYF.

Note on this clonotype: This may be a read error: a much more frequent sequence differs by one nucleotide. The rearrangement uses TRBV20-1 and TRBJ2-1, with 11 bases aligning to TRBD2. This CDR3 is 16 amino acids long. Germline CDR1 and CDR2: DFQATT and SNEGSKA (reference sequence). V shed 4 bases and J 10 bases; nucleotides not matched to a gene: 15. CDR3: CSATRSGTSGTYEQFF. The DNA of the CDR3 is TGCAGTGCTACACGCTCCGGGACTAGCGGTACCTACGAGCAGTTCTTC.

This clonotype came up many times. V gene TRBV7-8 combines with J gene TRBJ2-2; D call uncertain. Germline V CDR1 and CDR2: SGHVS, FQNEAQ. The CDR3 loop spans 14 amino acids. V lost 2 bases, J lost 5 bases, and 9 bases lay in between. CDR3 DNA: TGTGCCAGCAGCTTAACTCGTGGGACCGGGGAGCTGTTTTTT. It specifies CASSLTRGTGELFF.

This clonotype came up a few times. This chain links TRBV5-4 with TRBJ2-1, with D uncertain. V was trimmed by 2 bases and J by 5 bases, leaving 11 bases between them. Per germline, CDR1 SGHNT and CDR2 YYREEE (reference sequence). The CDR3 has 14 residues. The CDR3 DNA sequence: TGTGCCAGCAGCTTTAGTAAGGGTAACAATGAGCAGTTCTTC. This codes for CASSFSKGNNEQFF.

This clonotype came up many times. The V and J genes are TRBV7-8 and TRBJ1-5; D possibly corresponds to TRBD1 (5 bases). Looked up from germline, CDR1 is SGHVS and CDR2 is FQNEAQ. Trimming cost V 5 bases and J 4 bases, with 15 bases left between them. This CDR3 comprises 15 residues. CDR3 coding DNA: TGTGCCAGCAGCCACCTGTCTTGGGGGAATCAGCCCCAGCATTTT. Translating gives CASSHLSWGNQPQHF.

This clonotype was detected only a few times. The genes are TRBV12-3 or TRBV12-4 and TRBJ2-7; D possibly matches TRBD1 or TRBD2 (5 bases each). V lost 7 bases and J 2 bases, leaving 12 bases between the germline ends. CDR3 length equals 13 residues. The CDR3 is CASTRGNTYEQYF. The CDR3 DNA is TGTGCCAGCACGAGGGGCAACACCTACGAGCAGTACTTC.

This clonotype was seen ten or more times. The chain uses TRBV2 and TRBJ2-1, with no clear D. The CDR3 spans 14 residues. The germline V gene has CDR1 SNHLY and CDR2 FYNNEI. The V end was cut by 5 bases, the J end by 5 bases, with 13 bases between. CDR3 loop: CASSLTVRNNEQFF. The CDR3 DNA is TGTGCCAGCAGTCTTACGGTTAGGAACAATGAGCAGTTCTTC. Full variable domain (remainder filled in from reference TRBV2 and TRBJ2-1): EPEVTQTPSHQVTQMGQEVILRCVPISNHLYFYWYRQILGQKVEFLVSFYNNEISEKSEIFDDQFSVERPDGSNFTLKIRSTKLEDSAMYFCASSLTVRNNEQFFGPGTRLTVL.

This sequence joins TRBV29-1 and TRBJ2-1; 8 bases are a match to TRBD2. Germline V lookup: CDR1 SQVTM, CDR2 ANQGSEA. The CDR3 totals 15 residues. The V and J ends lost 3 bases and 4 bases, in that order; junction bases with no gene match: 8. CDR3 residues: CSVDLGTSLYNEQFF. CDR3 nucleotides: TGCAGCGTTGATCTCGGGACTAGTCTTTACAATGAGCAGTTCTTC.

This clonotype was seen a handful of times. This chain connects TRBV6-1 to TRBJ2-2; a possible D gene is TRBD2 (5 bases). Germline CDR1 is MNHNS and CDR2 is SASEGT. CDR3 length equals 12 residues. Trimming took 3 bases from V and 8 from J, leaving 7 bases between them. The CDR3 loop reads CASSDGEGELFF. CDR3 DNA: TGTGCCAGCAGTGATGGGGAGGGGGAGCTGTTTTTT.